Listed below are T cell receptor beta chains from one sample, sequenced in a study of blood T cells in healthy people across ages. TCRdb redid the calling of the 5' RACE reads with MiXCR, one entry per CDR3 protein. Of 750,000 or so distinct CDR3 sequences listed, around 25% are singletons. The same sample was also used in a study of T cells of mothers and their children.

Material: blood. These receptors all stem from a boy aged 5-17 years in good health. Each CDR3 is given with its conserved first and last residue. The D gene is left open where the match is weak. The size of a clone is reported for some rows only, either as once, few or many, or as a class for expanded clones.

>TRBJ1-2|.|16|TRBD1|TRBV20-1
TGCAGTGCTACTACACCGGGACAGGGTGTCGGCTATGGCTACACCTTC
CSATTPGQGVGYGYTF
>TRBJ2-1|.|14|.|TRBV7-9
TGTGCCAGCAGCGGACGACAGAACCACAATGAGCAGTTCTTC
CASSGRQNHNEQFF
>TRBJ1-1|.|15|.|TRBV4-3
TGCGCCAGCAGCCAAGACCACCCATCTGGGGCTGAAGCTTTCTTT
CASSQDHPSGAEAFF
>TRBJ2-7|few|14|TRBD1|TRBV29-1
TGCAGCGTTGAAGATCGGACAGGGTCCTACGAGCAGTACTTC
CSVEDRTGSYEQYF
>TRBJ2-7|.|15|TRBD2|TRBV9
TGTGCCAGCAGCGTAGCGGCTAGCGGGAACTACGAGCAGTACTTC
CASSVAASGNYEQYF
>TRBJ2-3|.|15|TRBD1|TRBV7-3
TGTGCCAGCAGCTTAAGGGGACAGGCCCCGGATACGCAGTATTTT
CASSLRGQAPDTQYF
>TRBJ2-4|.|12|.|TRBV20-1
TGCAGTGCTAGGTCAGGGACAAACATTCAGTACTTC
CSARSGTNIQYF
>TRBJ2-1|.|15|TRBD1|TRBV20-1
TGCAGTGCTAGAATTCTGCGACAGGGGTACAATGAGCAGTTCTTC
CSARILRQGYNEQFF
>TRBJ2-7|.|16|.|TRBV28
TGTGCCAGCAGTTTAAGTAGGCTAGCGAGTCCCTACGAGCAGTACTTC
CASSLSRLASPYEQYF
>TRBJ2-1|.|15|TRBD2|TRBV4-1
TGCGCCAGCAGCCATGGACTAGCGTGGTACGATGAGCAGTTCTTC
CASSHGLAWYDEQFF
>TRBJ2-7|.|14|TRBD2|TRBV7-9
TGTGCCAGCAGCCCCGGGACTAGCGAGTACGAGCAGTACTTC
CASSPGTSEYEQYF
>TRBJ2-7|.|15|.|TRBV23-1
TGCGCCAGCACCCCTCAGTACAGGTCCTCCTACGAGCAGTACTTC
CASTPQYRSSYEQYF
>TRBJ1-4|few|14|TRBD1|TRBV2
TGTGCCAGCAGTGTTGGGGACAGCGGTGAAAAACTGTTTTTT
CASSVGDSGEKLFF
>TRBJ2-2|few|18|.|TRBV5-1
TGCGCCAGCAGCTTGACAGGTCACGACCCGACGAACACCGGGGAGCTGTTTTTT
CASSLTGHDPTNTGELFF
>TRBJ2-1|once|15|.|TRBV6-5
TGTGCCAGCAGACTGACAGAAAACTCCTACAATGAGCAGTTCTTC
CASRLTENSYNEQFF
>TRBJ2-1|few|15|TRBD2|TRBV20-1
TGCAGTGCTAGAACACTAGCGGGGCCCGACAATGAGCAGTTCTTC
CSARTLAGPDNEQFF
>TRBJ2-1|.|13|.|TRBV2
TGTGCCAGCGACAGGACGGACTACAATGAGCAGTTCTTC
CASDRTDYNEQFF
>TRBJ2-1|.|14|TRBD1|TRBV29-1
TGCAGCGTGGAGACGACAGGGTTCTCCTACGAGCAGTTCTTC
CSVETTGFSYEQFF
>TRBJ2-5|.|14|.|TRBV5-6
TGTGCCAGCAGCCGGCGGGCAGGCCAAGAGACCCAGTACTTC
CASSRRAGQETQYF
>TRBJ2-1|few|15|TRBD2|TRBV10-3
TGTGCCATCAGGGGGGGACTAGCCCGCTACAATGAGCAGTTCTTC
CAIRGGLARYNEQFF
>TRBJ1-2|few|13|TRBD1|TRBV20-1
TGCAGTGCTAGAGGACAGGGGGCGTATGGCTACACCTTC
CSARGQGAYGYTF
>TRBJ2-6|.|14|.|TRBV5-1
TGCGCCAGCAGCTCGGACTCTGGGGCCAACGTCCTGACTTTC
CASSSDSGANVLTF
>TRBJ2-1|few|18|TRBD2|TRBV7-2
TGTGCCAGCAGCCCCCGGGAATGGGCGGGAGGACCCTACAATGAGCAGTTCTTC
CASSPREWAGGPYNEQFF
>TRBJ2-2|.|16|TRBD1|TRBV24-1
TGTGCCACCAGTGTTCCTGGGACAGGGGGCATCGGGGAGCTGTTTTTT
CATSVPGTGGIGELFF
>TRBJ2-5|.|14|.|TRBV10-3
TGTGCCATCGGAGAGGCCCCGGTGGGAGAGACCCAGTACTTC
CAIGEAPVGETQYF
>TRBJ1-2|few|14|.|TRBV6-2/TRBV6-3
TGTGCCAGCATGCGGTCAGGACCTAGCTATGGCTACACCTTC
CASMRSGPSYGYTF
>TRBJ2-1|many|12|.|TRBV12-3/TRBV12-4
TGTGCCAGCAGTTTTTGGGGGAATGAGCAGTTCTTC
CASSFWGNEQFF
>TRBJ2-7|.|14|.|TRBV27
TGTGCCAGCAGTGTTCGAGCTAGCGTCGACGAGCAGTACTTC
CASSVRASVDEQYF
>TRBJ1-4|few|13|.|TRBV28
TGTGCCAGCAGTTTGGGTCCCTATGAAAAACTGTTTTTT
CASSLGPYEKLFF
>TRBJ2-6|.|15|.|TRBV6-4
TGTGCCAGCAGTGACGGGTCCTCTGGGGCCAACGTCCTGACTTTC
CASSDGSSGANVLTF
>TRBJ2-3|.|15|TRBD1|TRBV20-1
TGCAGTGCTAGATCCTGGACAGGACGCACAGATACGCAGTATTTT
CSARSWTGRTDTQYF
>TRBJ2-7|.|13|TRBD1|TRBV10-3
TGTGCCATCAGTTCCGACAGGGTCGGCGAGCAGTACTTC
CAISSDRVGEQYF
>TRBJ1-6|.|15|.|TRBV7-9
TGTGCCAGCAGCCCTAACGCAGGGTCAACTTCACCCCTCCACTTT
CASSPNAGSTSPLHF
>TRBJ2-3|.|14|.|TRBV4-1
TGCGCCAGCAGCCCCCACAGGGAAACAGATACGCAGTATTTT
CASSPHRETDTQYF
>TRBJ2-3|few|14|.|TRBV11-2
TGTGCCAGCAGCTTAGGGGTGGGGGTCCCCAGTACGTATTTT
CASSLGVGVPSTYF
>TRBJ1-1|.|16|.|TRBV5-1
TGCGCCAGCAGCTTGGTTGGTATGGGCGCGGGCACTGAAGCTTTCTTT
CASSLVGMGAGTEAFF
>TRBJ2-3|.|16|TRBD2|TRBV10-3
TGTGCCATCAGCTCTGCACGGAGCGGGATGGTAAATACGCAGTATTTT
CAISSARSGMVNTQYF
>TRBJ2-1|many|12|.|TRBV29-1
TGCAGCGTTGGAAGCTCCTACAATGAGCAGTTCTTC
CSVGSSYNEQFF
>TRBJ2-5|few|19|.|TRBV5-1
TGCGCCAGCAGCCTTATGGAATGGGAGGACAGAATACTCCAAGAGACCCAGTACTTC
CASSLMEWEDRILQETQYF
>TRBJ2-1|.|14|.|TRBV29-1
TGCAGCGTTGTTGGGTCATCGTCGGGCAATGAGCAGTTCTTC
CSVVGSSSGNEQFF
>TRBJ1-4|few|10|.|TRBV20-1
TGCAGTGCTAGTGGTGAAAAACTGTTTTTT
CSASGEKLFF
>TRBJ1-5|few|13|TRBD1|TRBV19
TGTGCCAGCGGGAGGGACAGGAATCAGCCCCAGCATTTT
CASGRDRNQPQHF
>TRBJ2-3|few|13|.|TRBV7-3
TGTGCCAGCAGCCGGGACCCCACAGATACGCAGTATTTT
CASSRDPTDTQYF